This T cell receptor (beta chain) was obtained from a study of cytomegalovirus exposure and HLA in healthy donors. Overall study results and limits: Under in vitro conditions, a few CMV-associated chains were confirmed as specific for CMV antigens. TCR beta chains numbering some 160 were designated cytomegalovirus-associated. Clusters of TCRs from the first cohort tended to co-occur in the approximately 130 validation repertoires (as a later analysis found).

Concerning this clone itself: Its specificity is not known.

Trimming stripped 4 bases from V and 8 bases from J, with 14 bases between. The CDR3 has 12 residues. Germline V lookup: CDR1 SQVTM, CDR2 ANQGSEA. Sequencing used immunoSEQ multiplex PCR; TCRdb keeps in-frame clones, though not all of them. In the table there are tens of thousands of clones, more than 85% of which are singletons. While the first cohort had some 700 subjects, the donors belonged to the separate validation cohort of about 120 subjects. Sequenced: PBMCs. The J gene is TRBJ1-1, the V gene TRBV29-1, with D hard to call. This receptor was obtained from a woman younger than 35 in good health and CMV-seronegative. This chain's CDR3 is CSVARSAQEAFF. For the CDR3, the DNA is TGCAGCGTTGCCCGTTCAGCACAGGAAGCTTTCTTT. Drawing the rest from reference TRBV29-1 and TRBJ1-1, the complete variable domain is SAVISQKPSRDICQRGTSLTIQCQVDSQVTMMFWYRQQPGQSLTLIATANQGSEATYESGFVIDKFPISRPNLTFSTLTVSNMSPEDSSIYLCSVARSAQEAFFGQGTRLTVV.